Listed here are 13 T cell receptor beta chains from one sample, sequenced in a study of shared clonotypes between healthy human individuals. Clones were sequenced by immunoSEQ multiplex PCR, and TCRdb holds only the in-frame ones, with some missing. Among about 510,000 clones listed, about three quarters were seen once. Material: PBMCs. The receptors come from a woman aged 40-49 years in good health. Some clones in this sample may be carry-over from other donors' samples.

This chain joins TRBV6-4 and TRBJ1-2, with TRBD1 matching 7 bases. The CDR3 contains 14 residues. CDR1 is MRHNA, CDR2 SNTAGT, per germline. J lost 6 bases, V lost 5 bases, and 9 bases had no gene match. CDR3 nucleotide sequence: TGTGCCAGCAGTTCCTCCGGGACAGTCAATGGCTACACCTTC. Encoded protein: CASSSSGTVNGYTF.

The chain employs TRBV4-3 and TRBJ2-2; D unresolved. CDR1 is LGHNA and CDR2 is YSLEER in the germline V gene. The length of the CDR3 is 13 residues. V lost 3 bases, J lost 3 bases, and 5 bases lay in between. CDR3 region: CASSQVHTGELFF. The CDR3 DNA reads TGCGCCAGCAGCCAGGTGCACACCGGGGAGCTGTTTTTT.

The CDR3 bases are TGTGCCAGCAGCTCCGGGACAGGTTTATCCCACGAGCAGTACTTC. Encoded protein: CASSSGTGLSHEQYF. The chain joins TRBV5-6 to TRBJ2-7; TRBD1 matches at 8 bases. In germline, CDR1 is SGHDT, CDR2 YYEEEE. This CDR3 comprises 15 residues. The V segment lost 3 bases and the J segment 5 bases; nucleotides outside the gene matches: 10.

This clone occurred once. This chain joins TRBV18 and TRBJ2-1, with a possible D match to TRBD2 (6 bases). Germline V lookup: CDR1 KGHSH, CDR2 LQKENI. Trimming took 2 bases from V and 1 from J, leaving 9 bases between them. This CDR3 is built from 15 residues. The CDR3 protein is CASSPVRESYNEQFF. The DNA for the CDR3 is TGTGCCAGCTCACCAGTTCGGGAGTCCTACAATGAGCAGTTCTTC. The full variable domain, its missing parts supplied by reference TRBV18 and TRBJ2-1, is NAGVMQNPRHLVRRRGQEARLRCSPMKGHSHVYWYRQLPEEGLKFMVYLQKENIIDESGMPKERFSAEFPKEGPSILRIQQVVRGDSAAYFCASSPVRESYNEQFFGPGTRLTVL.

The V and J genes are TRBV4-3 and TRBJ1-2, with 7 bases aligning to TRBD1. V was clipped by 0 bases and J by 7 bases; unmatched bases: 8. There are 15 residues in the CDR3. In germline, CDR1 is LGHNA, CDR2 YSLEER. The CDR3 here is CASSQDPDRASGYTF. CDR3 in DNA: TGCGCCAGCAGCCAAGACCCTGACAGGGCTAGTGGCTACACCTTC.

This chain connects TRBV6-1 to TRBJ2-7; 10 bases map to TRBD2. There are 14 residues in the CDR3. V dropped 5 bases and J dropped 0; count of bases not matched to a gene: 1. Germline CDR1 is MNHNS and CDR2 is SASEGT. The CDR3, as DNA: TGTGCCAGCAGTCCTAGCGGGGGCTCCTACGAGCAGTACTTC. The encoded protein is CASSPSGGSYEQYF.

The chain couples TRBV4-3 to TRBJ1-5; 9 bases map to TRBD1. V dropped 2 bases and J dropped 7; count of bases not matched to a gene: 3. Germline V CDR1 and CDR2: LGHNA, YSLEER. This CDR3 contains 14 residues. CDR3 sequence reads: CASSQRTGVQPQHF. Written as DNA, the CDR3 is TGCGCCAGCAGCCAACGGACAGGGGTCCAGCCCCAGCATTTT.

The chain has TRBV10-2 and TRBJ2-1; TRBD2 agrees at 10 bases. This CDR3 is built from 14 residues. V was pared by 6 bases and J by 8 bases, with 7 bases of the junction left unmatched. Germline CDR1 and CDR2: WSHSY and SAAADI. The CDR3 sequence: CASRGLASMDEQFF. CDR3 coding DNA: TGCGCCAGCAGGGGACTAGCGTCAATGGATGAGCAGTTCTTC.

This clone has just a few counts. This chain connects TRBV7-8 to TRBJ1-1, with D perhaps TRBD1 (6 bases). There are 13 residues in the CDR3. The germline CDR1 and CDR2 sequences are SGHVS and FQNEAQ. Trimming took 5 bases from V and 1 from J, leaving 8 bases between them. Written as DNA, the CDR3 is TGTGCCAGCAGCAAGGACAGGAACACTGAAGCTTTCTTT. It translates to CASSKDRNTEAFF.

The rearrangement links TRBV19 to TRBJ2-5; TRBD1 matches at 8 bases. The CDR3 spans 15 residues. V was pared by 5 bases and J by 5 bases, with 10 bases of the junction left unmatched. Germline V CDR1 and CDR2: LNHDA, SQIVND (reference sequence). The CDR3 coding sequence is TGTGCCAGTAGTCCTCCAGGGGGCATGAGGGAGACCCAGTACTTC. The encoded protein is CASSPPGGMRETQYF. The whole variable domain, remainder taken from reference TRBV19 and TRBJ2-5, is DGGITQSPKYLFRKEGQNVTLSCEQNLNHDAMYWYRQDPGQGLRLIYYSQIVNDFQKGDIAEGYSVSREKKESFPLTVTSAQKNPTAFYLCASSPPGGMRETQYFGPGTRLLVL.

The chain combines TRBV11-2 with TRBJ2-5; 7 bases agree with TRBD2. CDR1 SGHAT and CDR2 FQNNGV come from the germline V gene. This CDR3 region has 14 residues. J was trimmed by 3 bases and V by 4 bases; bases with no gene match: 5. CDR3 bases: TGTGCCAGCAGCTCGGCGGGAGTGGAAGAGACCCAGTACTTC. This codes for CASSSAGVEETQYF. Full variable domain (missing parts from reference TRBV11-2 and TRBJ2-5): EAGVAQSPRYKIIEKRQSVAFWCNPISGHATLYWYQQILGQGPKLLIQFQNNGVVDDSQLPKDRFSAERLKGVDSTLKIQPAKLEDSAVYLCASSSAGVEETQYFGPGTRLLVL.

The chain combines TRBV29-1 with TRBJ2-6, with D unresolved. Trimming took 7 bases from V and 0 from J, leaving 4 bases between them. Germline values: CDR1 SQVTM, CDR2 ANQGSEA. The CDR3 has 12 amino acids. CDR3 amino acids: CSGGSGANVLTF. The CDR3, as DNA: TGCAGCGGTGGCTCTGGGGCCAACGTCCTGACTTTC.

This clone appeared a single time. In the same sample, other DNA sequences code for this CDR3. This sequence joins TRBV7-3 and TRBJ2-2; 14 bases map to TRBD2. This CDR3 contains 14 residues. V lost 8 bases, J lost 4 bases, and 0 bases stayed unmatched. The germline V gene encodes CDR1 SGHTA and CDR2 FQGTGA. DNA of the CDR3: TGTGCCAGCGGACTAGCGGGAGGCACCGGGGAGCTGTTTTTT. Its protein product is CASGLAGGTGELFF.